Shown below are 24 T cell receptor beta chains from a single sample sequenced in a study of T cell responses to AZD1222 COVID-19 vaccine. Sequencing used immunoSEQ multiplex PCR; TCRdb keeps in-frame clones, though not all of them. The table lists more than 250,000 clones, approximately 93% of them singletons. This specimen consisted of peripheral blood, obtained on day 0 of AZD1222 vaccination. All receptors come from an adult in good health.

The CDR3 loop reads CASSLSWRTNEKLFF. DNA for the CDR3: TGTGCCAGCAGTTTATCATGGCGGACTAATGAAAAACTGTTTTTT. The chain recombines TRBV27 with TRBJ1-4; no firm D call. In germline, CDR1 is MNHEY, CDR2 SMNVEV (reference sequence). V was cut by 0 bases and J by 2 bases, with 7 bases left in between. The CDR3 length is 15 residues. The whole variable domain, remainder taken from reference TRBV27 and TRBJ1-4, is EAQVTQNPRYLITVTGKKLTVTCSQNMNHEYMSWYRQDPGLGLRQIYYSMNVEVTDKGDVPEGYKVSRKEKRNFPLILESPSPNQTSLYFCASSLSWRTNEKLFFGSGTQLSVL.

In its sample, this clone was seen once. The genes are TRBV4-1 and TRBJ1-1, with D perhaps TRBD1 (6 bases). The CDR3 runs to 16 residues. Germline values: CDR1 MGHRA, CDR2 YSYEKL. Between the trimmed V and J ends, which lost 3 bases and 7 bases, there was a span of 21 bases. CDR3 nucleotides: TGCGCCAGCAGCCATAATCGGCTCGGGGGCGGAGGTGAAGCTTTCTTT. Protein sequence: CASSHNRLGGGGEAFF.

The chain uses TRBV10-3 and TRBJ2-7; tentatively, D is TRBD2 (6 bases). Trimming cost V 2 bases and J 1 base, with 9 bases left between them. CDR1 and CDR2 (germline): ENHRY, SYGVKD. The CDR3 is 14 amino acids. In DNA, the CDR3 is TGTGCCATCAGTGAGCGGGAGAGTTCCTACGAGCAGTACTTC. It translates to CAISERESSYEQYF.

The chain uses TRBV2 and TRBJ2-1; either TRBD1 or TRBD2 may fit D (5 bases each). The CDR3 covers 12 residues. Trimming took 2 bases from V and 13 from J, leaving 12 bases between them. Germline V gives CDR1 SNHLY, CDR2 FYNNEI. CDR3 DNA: TGTGCCAGCAGTGAACGGGGCCCCAAACAGTTCTTC. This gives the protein CASSERGPKQFF.

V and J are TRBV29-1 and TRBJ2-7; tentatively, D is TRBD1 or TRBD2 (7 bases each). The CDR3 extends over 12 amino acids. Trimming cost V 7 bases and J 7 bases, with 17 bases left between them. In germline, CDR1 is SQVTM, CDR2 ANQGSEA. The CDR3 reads CSAQGGAGEQYF. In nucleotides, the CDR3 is TGCAGCGCCCAGGGGGGGGCGGGGGAGCAGTACTTC.

The CDR3 protein is CASSSGQGADIQYF. The CDR3 nucleotides read TGTGCCAGCAGTTCGGGACAGGGGGCGGACATTCAGTACTTC. The chain joins TRBV28 to TRBJ2-4; 12 nucleotides agree with TRBD1. CDR1 MDHEN and CDR2 SYDVKM come from the germline V gene. V shed 4 bases, J shed 8 bases, and the junction held 3 bases outside the gene matches. The CDR3 sequence is 14 residues long.

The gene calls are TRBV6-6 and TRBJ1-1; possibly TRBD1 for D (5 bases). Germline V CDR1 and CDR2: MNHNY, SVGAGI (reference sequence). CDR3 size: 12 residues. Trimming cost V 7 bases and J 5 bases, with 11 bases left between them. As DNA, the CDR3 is TGTGCCAGCACCACCGGGGGGACTGAAGCTTTCTTT. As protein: CASTTGGTEAFF.

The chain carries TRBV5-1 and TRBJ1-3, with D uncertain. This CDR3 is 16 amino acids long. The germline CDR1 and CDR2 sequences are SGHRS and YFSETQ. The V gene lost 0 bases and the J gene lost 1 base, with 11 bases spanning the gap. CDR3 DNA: TGCGCCAGCAGCTTGGCCGGATCGGGGTCTGGAAACACCATATATTTT. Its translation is CASSLAGSGSGNTIYF.

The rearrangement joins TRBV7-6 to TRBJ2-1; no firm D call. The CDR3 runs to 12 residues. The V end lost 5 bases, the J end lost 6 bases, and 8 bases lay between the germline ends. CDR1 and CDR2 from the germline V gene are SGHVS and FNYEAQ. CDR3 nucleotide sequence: TGTGCCAGCAGCCCTACGGGCAATGAGCAGTTCTTC. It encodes CASSPTGNEQFF.

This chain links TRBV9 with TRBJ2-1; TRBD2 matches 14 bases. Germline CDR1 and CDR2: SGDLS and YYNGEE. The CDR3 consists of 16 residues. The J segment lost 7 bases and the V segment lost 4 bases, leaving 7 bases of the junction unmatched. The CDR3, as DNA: TGTGCCAGCAGCCTCGGGACTAGCGGGAGAATTAATGAGCAGTTCTTC. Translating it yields CASSLGTSGRINEQFF.

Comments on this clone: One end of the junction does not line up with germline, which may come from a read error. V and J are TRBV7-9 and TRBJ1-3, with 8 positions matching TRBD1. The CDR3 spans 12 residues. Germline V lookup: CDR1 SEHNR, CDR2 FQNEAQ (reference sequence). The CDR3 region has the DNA TGTGCCAGCAGCTCCTCCGGGACAGGCTTGAATTTT. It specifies CASSSSGTGLNF.

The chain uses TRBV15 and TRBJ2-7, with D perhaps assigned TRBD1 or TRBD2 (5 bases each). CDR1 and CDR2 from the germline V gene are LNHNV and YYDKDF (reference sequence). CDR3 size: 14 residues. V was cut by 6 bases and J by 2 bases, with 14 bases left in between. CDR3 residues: CATSLRDLPYEQYF. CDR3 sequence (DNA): TGTGCCACCAGTCTTCGGGACCTACCCTACGAGCAGTACTTC.

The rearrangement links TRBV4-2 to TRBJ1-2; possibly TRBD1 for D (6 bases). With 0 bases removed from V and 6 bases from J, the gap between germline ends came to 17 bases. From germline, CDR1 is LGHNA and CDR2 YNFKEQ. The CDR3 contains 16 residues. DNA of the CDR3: TGTGCCAGCAGCCAAGACTTGCCCAGGGGCGCGAATGGCTACACCTTC. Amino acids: CASSQDLPRGANGYTF.

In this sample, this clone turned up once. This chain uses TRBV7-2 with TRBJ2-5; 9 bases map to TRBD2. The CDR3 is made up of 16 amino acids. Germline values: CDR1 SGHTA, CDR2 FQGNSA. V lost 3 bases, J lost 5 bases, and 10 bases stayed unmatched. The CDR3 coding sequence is TGTGCCAGCAGCTTTGTACTAGCGGGCTCCGCGGAGACCCAGTACTTC. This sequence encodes CASSFVLAGSAETQYF.

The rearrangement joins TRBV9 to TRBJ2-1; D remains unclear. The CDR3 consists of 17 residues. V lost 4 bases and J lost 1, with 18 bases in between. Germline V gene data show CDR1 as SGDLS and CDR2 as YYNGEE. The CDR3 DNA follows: TGTGCCAGCAGCCATAGGAACGAGACAACTTCCTACAATGAGCAGTTCTTC. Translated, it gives CASSHRNETTSYNEQFF.

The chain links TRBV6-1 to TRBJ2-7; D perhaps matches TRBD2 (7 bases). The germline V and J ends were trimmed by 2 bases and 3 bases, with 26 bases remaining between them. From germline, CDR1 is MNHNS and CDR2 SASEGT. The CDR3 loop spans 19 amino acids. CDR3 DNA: TGTGCCAGCAGTGAAAATCCCGGAGCGCACCGGGGGGCGGTCTACGAGCAGTACTTC. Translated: CASSENPGAHRGAVYEQYF.

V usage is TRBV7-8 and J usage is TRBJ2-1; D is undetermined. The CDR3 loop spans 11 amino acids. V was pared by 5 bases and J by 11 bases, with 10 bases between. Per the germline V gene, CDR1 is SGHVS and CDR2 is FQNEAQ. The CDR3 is CASSPLDKQFF. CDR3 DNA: TGTGCCAGCAGCCCCCTAGATAAGCAGTTCTTC.

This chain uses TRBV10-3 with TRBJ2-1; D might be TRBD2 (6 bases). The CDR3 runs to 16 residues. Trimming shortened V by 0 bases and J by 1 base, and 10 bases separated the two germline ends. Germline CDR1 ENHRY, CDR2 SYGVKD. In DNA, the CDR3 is TGTGCCATCAGTGAGTCAGTGGGAGGTTCCTACAATGAGCAGTTCTTC. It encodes CAISESVGGSYNEQFF.

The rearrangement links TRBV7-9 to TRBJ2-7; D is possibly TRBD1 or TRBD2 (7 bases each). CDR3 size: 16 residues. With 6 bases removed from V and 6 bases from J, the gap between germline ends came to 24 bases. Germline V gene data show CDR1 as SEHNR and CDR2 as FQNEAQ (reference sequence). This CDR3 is CASRSSSGGARSEQYF. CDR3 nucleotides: TGTGCCAGCAGGTCCTCCTCAGGGGGGGCGCGTAGCGAGCAGTACTTC.

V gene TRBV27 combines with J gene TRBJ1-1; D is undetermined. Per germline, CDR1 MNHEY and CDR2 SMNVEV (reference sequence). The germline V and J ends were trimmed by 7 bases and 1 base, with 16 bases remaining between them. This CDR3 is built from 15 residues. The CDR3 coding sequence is TGTGCCAGCACCCCTGGGAGCACGCCGAACACTGAAGCTTTCTTT. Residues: CASTPGSTPNTEAFF.

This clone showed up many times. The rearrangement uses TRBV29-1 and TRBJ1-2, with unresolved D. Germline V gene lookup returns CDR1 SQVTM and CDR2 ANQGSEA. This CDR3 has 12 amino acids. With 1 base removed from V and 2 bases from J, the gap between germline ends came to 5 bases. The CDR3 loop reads CSVEAHNYGYTF. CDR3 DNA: TGCAGCGTTGAAGCGCACAACTATGGCTACACCTTC.

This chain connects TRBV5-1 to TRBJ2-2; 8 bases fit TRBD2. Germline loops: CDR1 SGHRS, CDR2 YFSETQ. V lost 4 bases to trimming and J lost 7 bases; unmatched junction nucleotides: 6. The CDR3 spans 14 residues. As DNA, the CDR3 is TGCGCCAGCAGCCAAGGACTAGCCGACGGGGAGCTGTTTTTT. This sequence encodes CASSQGLADGELFF.

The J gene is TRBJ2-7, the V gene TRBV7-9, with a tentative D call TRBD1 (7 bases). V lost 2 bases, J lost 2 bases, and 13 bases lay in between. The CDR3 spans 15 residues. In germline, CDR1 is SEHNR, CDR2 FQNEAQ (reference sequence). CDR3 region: CASSLKEGQTYEQYF. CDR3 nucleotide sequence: TGTGCCAGCAGCTTAAAGGAGGGACAGACCTACGAGCAGTACTTC.

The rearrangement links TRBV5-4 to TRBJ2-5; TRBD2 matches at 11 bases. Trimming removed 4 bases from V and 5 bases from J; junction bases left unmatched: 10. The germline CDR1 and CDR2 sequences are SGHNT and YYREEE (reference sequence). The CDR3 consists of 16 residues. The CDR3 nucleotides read TGTGCCAGCAGCCCTAGTGTAGCGGGAGGGCCCGAGACCCAGTACTTC. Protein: CASSPSVAGGPETQYF.